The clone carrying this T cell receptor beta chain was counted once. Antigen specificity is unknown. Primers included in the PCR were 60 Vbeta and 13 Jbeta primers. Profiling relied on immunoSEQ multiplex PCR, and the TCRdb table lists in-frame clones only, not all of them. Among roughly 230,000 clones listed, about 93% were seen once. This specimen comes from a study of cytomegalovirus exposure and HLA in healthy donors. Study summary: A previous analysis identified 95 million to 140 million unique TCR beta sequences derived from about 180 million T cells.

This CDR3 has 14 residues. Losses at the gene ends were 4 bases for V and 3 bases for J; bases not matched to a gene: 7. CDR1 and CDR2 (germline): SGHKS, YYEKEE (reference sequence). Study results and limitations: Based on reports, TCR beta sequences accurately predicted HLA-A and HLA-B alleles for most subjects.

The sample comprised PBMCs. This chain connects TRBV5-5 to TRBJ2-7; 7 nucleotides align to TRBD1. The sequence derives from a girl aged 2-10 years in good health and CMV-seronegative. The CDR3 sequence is CASSLSDRFYEQYF. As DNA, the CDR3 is TGTGCCAGCAGCCTCTCGGACAGGTTCTACGAGCAGTACTTC.